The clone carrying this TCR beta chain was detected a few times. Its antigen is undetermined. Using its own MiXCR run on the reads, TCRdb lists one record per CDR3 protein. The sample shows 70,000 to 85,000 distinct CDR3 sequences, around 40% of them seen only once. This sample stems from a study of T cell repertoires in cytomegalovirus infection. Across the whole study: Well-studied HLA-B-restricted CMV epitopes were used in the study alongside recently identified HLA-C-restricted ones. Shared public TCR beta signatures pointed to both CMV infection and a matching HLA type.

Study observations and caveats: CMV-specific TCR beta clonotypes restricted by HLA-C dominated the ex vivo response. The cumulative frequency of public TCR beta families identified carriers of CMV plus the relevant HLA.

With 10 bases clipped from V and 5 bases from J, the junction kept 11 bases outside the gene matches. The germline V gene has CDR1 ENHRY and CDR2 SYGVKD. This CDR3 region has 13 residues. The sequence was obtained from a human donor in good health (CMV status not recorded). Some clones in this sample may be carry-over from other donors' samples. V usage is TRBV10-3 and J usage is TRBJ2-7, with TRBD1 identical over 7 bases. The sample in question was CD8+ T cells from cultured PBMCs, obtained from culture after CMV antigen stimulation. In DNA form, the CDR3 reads TGTGCCACCGCTGACAAGGGGGCCCACGAGCAGTACTTC. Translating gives CATADKGAHEQYF.